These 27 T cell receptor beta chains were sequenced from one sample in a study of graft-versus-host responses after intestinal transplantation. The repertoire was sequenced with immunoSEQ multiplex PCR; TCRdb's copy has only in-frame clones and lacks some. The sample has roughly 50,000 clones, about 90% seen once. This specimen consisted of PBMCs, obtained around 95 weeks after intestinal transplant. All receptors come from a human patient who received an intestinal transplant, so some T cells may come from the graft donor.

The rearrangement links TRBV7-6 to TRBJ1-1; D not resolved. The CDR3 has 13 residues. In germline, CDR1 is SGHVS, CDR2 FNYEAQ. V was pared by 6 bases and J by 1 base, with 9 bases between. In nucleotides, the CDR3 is TGTGCCAGCAGTATTACTGAGAACACTGAAGCTTTCTTT. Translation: CASSITENTEAFF.

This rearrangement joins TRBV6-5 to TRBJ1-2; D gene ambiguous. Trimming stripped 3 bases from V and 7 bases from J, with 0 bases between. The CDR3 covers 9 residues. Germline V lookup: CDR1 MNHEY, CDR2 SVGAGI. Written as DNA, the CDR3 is TGTGCCAGCAGTTATGGCTACACCTTC. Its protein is CASSYGYTF.

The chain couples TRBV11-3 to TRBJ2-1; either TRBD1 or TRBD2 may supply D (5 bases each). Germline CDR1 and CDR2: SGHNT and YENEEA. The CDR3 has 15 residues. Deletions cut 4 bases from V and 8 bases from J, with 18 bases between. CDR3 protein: CASSSLASMGDEQFF. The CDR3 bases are TGTGCCAGCAGCTCCCTAGCATCGATGGGGGATGAGCAGTTCTTC. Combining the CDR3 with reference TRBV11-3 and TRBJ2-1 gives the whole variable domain EAGVVQSPRYKIIEKKQPVAFWCNPISGHNTLYWYLQNLGQGPELLIRYENEEAVDDSQLPKDRFSAERLKGVDSTLKIQPAELGDSAVYLCASSSLASMGDEQFFGPGTRLTVL.

The CDR3, as DNA: TGTGCCAGCAGCGTAGGTTGGGGGGAAGAGACCCAGTACTTC. Amino acids: CASSVGWGEETQYF. V gene TRBV9 combines with J gene TRBJ2-5; weak D call: TRBD2 (6 bases). The V end was cut by 0 bases, the J end by 3 bases, with 9 bases between. CDR1 and CDR2 from the germline V gene are SGDLS and YYNGEE. The CDR3 is 14 amino acids.

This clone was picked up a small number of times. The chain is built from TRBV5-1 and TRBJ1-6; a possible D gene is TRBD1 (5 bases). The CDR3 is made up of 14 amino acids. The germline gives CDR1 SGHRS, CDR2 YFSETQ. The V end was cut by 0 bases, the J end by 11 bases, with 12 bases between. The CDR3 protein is CASSLGLGTAPLHF. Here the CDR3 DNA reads TGCGCCAGCAGCTTGGGTTTGGGGACGGCACCCCTCCACTTT.

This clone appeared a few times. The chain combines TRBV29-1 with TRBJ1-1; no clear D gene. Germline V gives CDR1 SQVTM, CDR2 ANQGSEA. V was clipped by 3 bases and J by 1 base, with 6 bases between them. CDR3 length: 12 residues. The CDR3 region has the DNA TGCAGCGTTGAGAGTTGGAACACTGAAGCTTTCTTT. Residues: CSVESWNTEAFF.

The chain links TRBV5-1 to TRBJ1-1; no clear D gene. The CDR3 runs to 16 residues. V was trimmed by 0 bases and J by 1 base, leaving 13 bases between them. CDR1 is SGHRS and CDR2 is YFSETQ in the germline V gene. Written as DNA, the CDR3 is TGCGCCAGCAGCTTGGTGGGGTTTTCTGGGAACACTGAAGCTTTCTTT. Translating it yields CASSLVGFSGNTEAFF.

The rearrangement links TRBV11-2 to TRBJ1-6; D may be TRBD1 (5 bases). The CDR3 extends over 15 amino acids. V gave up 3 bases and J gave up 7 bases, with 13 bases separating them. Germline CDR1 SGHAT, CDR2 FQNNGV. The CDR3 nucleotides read TGTGCCAGCAGCTTTTCGGGGGTGAGGAATTCACCCCTCCACTTT. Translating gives CASSFSGVRNSPLHF.

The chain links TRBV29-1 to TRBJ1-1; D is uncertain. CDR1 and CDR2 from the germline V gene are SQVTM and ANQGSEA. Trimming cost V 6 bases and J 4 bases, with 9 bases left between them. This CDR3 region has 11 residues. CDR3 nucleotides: TGCAGCGTCTCCGTGTCCACTGAAGCTTTCTTT. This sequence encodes CSVSVSTEAFF.

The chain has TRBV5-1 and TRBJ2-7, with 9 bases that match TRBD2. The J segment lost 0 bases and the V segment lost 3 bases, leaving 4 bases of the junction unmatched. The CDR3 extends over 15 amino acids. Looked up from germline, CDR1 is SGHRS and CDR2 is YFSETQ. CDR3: CASSWGLAYSYEQYF. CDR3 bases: TGCGCCAGCAGCTGGGGACTAGCCTACTCCTACGAGCAGTACTTC.

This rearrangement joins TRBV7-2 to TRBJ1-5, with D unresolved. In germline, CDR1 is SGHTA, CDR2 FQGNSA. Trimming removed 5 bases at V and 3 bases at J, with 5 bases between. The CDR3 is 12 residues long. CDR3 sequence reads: CASSAVNQPQHF. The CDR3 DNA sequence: TGTGCCAGCAGCGCGGTCAATCAGCCCCAGCATTTT.

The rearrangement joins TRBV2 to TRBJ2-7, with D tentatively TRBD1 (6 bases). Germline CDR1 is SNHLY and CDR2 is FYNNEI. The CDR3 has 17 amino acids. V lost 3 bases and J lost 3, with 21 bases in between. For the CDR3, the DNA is TGTGCCAGCAGTGATAGTGATAGGGGGACCCTCCACTACGAGCAGTACTTC. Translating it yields CASSDSDRGTLHYEQYF.

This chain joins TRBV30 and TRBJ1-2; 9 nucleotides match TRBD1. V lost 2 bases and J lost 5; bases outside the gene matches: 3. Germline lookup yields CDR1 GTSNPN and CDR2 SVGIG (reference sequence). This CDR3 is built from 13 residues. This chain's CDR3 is CAWSWDREYGYTF. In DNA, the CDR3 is TGTGCCTGGAGTTGGGACAGGGAGTATGGCTACACCTTC.

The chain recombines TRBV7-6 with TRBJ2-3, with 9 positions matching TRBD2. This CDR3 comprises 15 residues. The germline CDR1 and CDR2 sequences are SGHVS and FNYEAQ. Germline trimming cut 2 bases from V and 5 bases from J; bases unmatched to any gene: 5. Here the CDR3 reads CASSLLELAGDTQYF. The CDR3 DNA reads TGTGCCAGCAGCTTATTAGAACTAGCGGGAGATACGCAGTATTTT.

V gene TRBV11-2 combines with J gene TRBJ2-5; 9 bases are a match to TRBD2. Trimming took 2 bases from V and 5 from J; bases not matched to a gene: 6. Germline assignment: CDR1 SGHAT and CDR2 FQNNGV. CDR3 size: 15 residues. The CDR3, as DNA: TGTGCCAGCAGCTTATGGCGGGGGGGCCTCGAGACCCAGTACTTC. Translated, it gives CASSLWRGGLETQYF.

The CDR3 DNA follows: TGCGCCAGCAGCCGACTCATGGAGAACACCGGGGAGCTGTTTTTT. This codes for CASSRLMENTGELFF. The chain joins TRBV4-1 to TRBJ2-2, with D unresolved. The CDR3 has 15 amino acids. Germline assignment: CDR1 MGHRA and CDR2 YSYEKL. Deletions cut 4 bases from V and 1 base from J, with 10 bases between.

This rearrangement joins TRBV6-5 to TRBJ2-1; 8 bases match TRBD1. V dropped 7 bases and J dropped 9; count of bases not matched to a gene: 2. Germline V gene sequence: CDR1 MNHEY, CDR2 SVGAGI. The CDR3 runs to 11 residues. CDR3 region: CASTQGAEQFF. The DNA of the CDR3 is TGTGCCAGCACGCAGGGGGCTGAGCAGTTCTTC.

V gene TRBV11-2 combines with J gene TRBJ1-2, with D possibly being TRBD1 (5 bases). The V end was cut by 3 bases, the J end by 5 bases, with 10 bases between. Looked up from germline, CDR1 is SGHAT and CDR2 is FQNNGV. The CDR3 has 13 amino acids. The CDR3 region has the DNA TGTGCCAGCAGCTTCGGGGGGGAGTATGGCTACACCTTC. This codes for CASSFGGEYGYTF.

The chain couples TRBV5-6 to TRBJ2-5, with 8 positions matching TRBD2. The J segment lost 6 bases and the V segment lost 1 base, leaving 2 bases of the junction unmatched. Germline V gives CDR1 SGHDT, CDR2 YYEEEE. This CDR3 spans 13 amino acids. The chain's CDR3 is CASSLRGGKTQYF. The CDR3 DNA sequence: TGTGCCAGCAGCTTGCGGGGGGGGAAGACCCAGTACTTC.

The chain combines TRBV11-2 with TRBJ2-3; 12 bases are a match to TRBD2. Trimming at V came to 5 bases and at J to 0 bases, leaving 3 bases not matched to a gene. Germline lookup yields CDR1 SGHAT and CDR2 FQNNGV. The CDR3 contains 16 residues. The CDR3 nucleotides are TGTGCCAGCAGCCCGACTAGCGGGGGAAGCACAGATACGCAGTATTTT. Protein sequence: CASSPTSGGSTDTQYF.

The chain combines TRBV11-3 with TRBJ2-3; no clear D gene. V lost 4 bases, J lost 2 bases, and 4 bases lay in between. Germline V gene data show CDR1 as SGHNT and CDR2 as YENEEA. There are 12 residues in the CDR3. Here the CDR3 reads CASSSNTDTQYF. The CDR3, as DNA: TGTGCCAGCAGCTCAAACACAGATACGCAGTATTTT.

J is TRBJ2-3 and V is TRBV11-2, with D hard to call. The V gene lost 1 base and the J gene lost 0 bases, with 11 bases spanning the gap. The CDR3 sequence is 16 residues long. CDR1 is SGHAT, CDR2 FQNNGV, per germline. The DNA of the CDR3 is TGTGCCAGCAGCTTAGGGGCGACTCCTAGCACAGATACGCAGTATTTT. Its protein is CASSLGATPSTDTQYF.

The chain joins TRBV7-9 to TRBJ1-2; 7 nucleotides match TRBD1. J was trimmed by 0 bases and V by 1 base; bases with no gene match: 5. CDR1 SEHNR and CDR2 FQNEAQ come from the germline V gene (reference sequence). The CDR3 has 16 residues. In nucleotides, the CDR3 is TGTGCCAGCAGCTTAGAGGGGGCAAGAGCTAACTATGGCTACACCTTC. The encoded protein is CASSLEGARANYGYTF.

The CDR3 reads CASSLGQGFTDTQYF. In nucleotides, the CDR3 is TGCGCCAGCAGCTTAGGACAGGGGTTCACAGATACGCAGTATTTT. This rearrangement joins TRBV5-1 to TRBJ2-3, with TRBD1 identical over 9 bases. The CDR3 is made up of 15 amino acids. The germline CDR1 and CDR2 sequences are SGHRS and YFSETQ. With 2 bases clipped from V and 2 bases from J, the junction kept 3 bases outside the gene matches.

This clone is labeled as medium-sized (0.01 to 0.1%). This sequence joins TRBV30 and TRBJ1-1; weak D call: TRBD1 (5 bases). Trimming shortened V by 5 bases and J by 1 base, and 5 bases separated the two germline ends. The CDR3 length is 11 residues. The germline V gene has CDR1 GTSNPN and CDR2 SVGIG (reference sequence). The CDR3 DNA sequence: TGTGCCTGGGGACAGAACACTGAAGCTTTCTTT. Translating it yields CAWGQNTEAFF.

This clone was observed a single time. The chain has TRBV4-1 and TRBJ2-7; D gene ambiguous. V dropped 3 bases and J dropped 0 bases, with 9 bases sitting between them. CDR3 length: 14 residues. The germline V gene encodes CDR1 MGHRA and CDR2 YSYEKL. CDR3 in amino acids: CASSHEESSYEQYF. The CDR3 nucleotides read TGCGCCAGCAGCCATGAAGAATCCTCCTACGAGCAGTACTTC.

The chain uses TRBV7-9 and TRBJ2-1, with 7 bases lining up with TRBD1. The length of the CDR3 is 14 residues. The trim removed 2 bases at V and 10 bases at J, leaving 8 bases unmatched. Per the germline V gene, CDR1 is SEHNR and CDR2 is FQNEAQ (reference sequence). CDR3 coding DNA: TGTGCCAGCAGCTTAAGAGCCCAGGGGGAAGAGCAGTTCTTC. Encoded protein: CASSLRAQGEEQFF.